The T cell receptor (beta chain) described here comes from a study of T cell responses to AZD1222 COVID-19 vaccine. V was pared by 4 bases and J by 6 bases, with 17 bases between. The CDR3 is 16 residues long. Germline CDR1 and CDR2: SGHNT and YYREEE (reference sequence). With respect to this clone: What it binds is unknown.

Profiled with immunoSEQ multiplex PCR; TCRdb holds only in-frame clones, not every one. The sample gives 98,000 or so clones, around nine tenths of which show up once; less than 4% is in the top ten. Study-wide points: With dominance at 160-218 and 743-854, vaccine-associated CD4 TCRs spanned spike. Recipients of AZD1222 seropositive at baseline numbered only 5 or 6. Donors were chiefly white British, with a greater number of females, and clonal diversity was perhaps underestimated.

The TCR comes from an adult in good health. This sequence joins TRBV5-4 and TRBJ2-6; no reliable D call. The sample in question was peripheral blood, obtained on day 0 of MenACWY control vaccination. The CDR3 DNA reads as TGTGCCAGCAGCCATTCCACTGCCTTCGAGGCCAACGTCCTGACTTTC. Encoded protein: CASSHSTAFEANVLTF.